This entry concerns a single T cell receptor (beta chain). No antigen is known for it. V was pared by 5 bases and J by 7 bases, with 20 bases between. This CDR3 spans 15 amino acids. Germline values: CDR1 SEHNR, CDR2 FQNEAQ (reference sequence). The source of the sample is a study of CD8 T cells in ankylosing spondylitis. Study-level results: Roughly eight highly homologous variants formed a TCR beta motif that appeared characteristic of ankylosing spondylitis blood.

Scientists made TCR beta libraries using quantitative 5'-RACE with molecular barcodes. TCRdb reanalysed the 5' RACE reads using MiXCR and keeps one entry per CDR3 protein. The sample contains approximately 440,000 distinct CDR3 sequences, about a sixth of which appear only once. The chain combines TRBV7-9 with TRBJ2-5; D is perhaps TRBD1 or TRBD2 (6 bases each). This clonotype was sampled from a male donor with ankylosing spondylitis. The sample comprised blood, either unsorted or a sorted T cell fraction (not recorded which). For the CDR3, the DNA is TGTGCCAGCAGCAAGGGGGAGGTCCCGGTGGGGACCCAGTACTTC. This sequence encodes CASSKGEVPVGTQYF.